This T cell receptor (beta chain) was found in a study of cytomegalovirus exposure and HLA in healthy donors. General study points: The study put under 200 TCR beta chains on its list as cytomegalovirus-associated.

Germline V CDR1 and CDR2: GTSNPN, SVGIG (reference sequence). Trimming shortened V by 6 bases and J by 0 bases, and 9 bases separated the two germline ends. The CDR3 runs 13 residues. As to this clone: The antigen is undetermined.

PCR was performed using 60 Vbeta and 13 Jbeta primers. The protocol was immunoSEQ multiplex PCR, while the TCRdb copy is restricted to in-frame clones and leaves out a portion. This sample's table reports approximately 120,000 clones. This TCR was recovered from a man aged 35 to 55 in good health and CMV-seronegative. The chain links TRBV30 to TRBJ1-5; D might be TRBD1 (6 bases). What was sequenced was PBMCs. The CDR3 DNA reads TGTGCCTGCGCAGGGGATAGCAATCAGCCCCAGCATTTT. The encoded protein is CACAGDSNQPQHF.